This T cell receptor (beta chain) was profiled in a study of CD8+ T cells in alopecia areata. The study's findings and limits: With just one nonresponder, it is still uncertain whether baseline CD8+ expansion relates to response. On tofacitinib, scalp clonality and expanded CD8+ clones among top 100 fell significantly. Possibly because of HLA-related factors, TCR sharing was less clear across patients than in mice.

Treatment of the sample: oral pan-JAK inhibitor, 5-10 mg twice daily. Specimens obtained from alopecia areata patients comprised lesional scalp punch biopsies and peripheral blood. Sequencing relied on a cDNA template that was reverse transcribed from extracted RNA. This table comes from immunoSEQ multiplex PCR, and its TCRdb copy is limited to in-frame clones, with some not included. The data hold about 210,000 clones, with around 66% observed a single time. From germline, CDR1 is SEHNR and CDR2 FQNEAQ (reference sequence). V was cut by 1 base and J by 11 bases, with 12 bases left in between. This CDR3 region has 13 residues. A note on this clone: The antigen is unknown.

This receptor was identified in a human donor with alopecia areata. The rearrangement joins TRBV7-9 to TRBJ2-1, with D perhaps given as TRBD1 or TRBD2 (5 bases each). The source material was CD4+ T cells sorted from blood, sampled at week 4, from a patient treated with tofacitinib. The CDR3 loop reads CASSLGEPGQQFF. The CDR3 nucleotides are TGTGCCAGCAGCTTAGGGGAACCGGGACAGCAGTTCTTC.